These 18 T cell receptor beta chains came from one sample sequenced in a study of human T cells and chemical hapten exposure. Time point in this sample: patch test 3, about 24 weeks after DPC sensitization. The sample's treatment: therapeutic diphenylcyclopropenone sensitization with weekly scalp DPC. TCRdb independently ran MiXCR on the RACE reads; one entry per CDR3 protein. The data hold under 100,000 distinct CDR3 sequences, with more than 10% observed a single time. Sequences were derived from whole blood, sampled in connection with sensitization to the hapten diphenylcyclopropenone (DPC). The receptors shown here come from a woman aged 45 to 65 with alopecia areata. Some clones in this sample may be carry-over from other donors' samples.

In this sample, this clonotype turned up a few times. The gene calls are TRBV30 and TRBJ2-7, with a tentative D call TRBD2 (5 bases). The CDR3 is made up of 12 amino acids. CDR1 is GTSNPN, CDR2 SVGIG, per germline (reference sequence). The ends were cut back, 2 bases at V and 2 bases at J, with 7 bases in the middle. Here the CDR3 DNA reads TGTGCCTGGAGTTTCGGGGCCTACGAGCAGTACTTC. Residues: CAWSFGAYEQYF.

This clonotype was seen a handful of times. The V gene is TRBV6-4, the J gene TRBJ2-1; 8 nucleotides match TRBD2. The CDR3 totals 16 residues. Germline V lookup: CDR1 MRHNA, CDR2 SNTAGT. The trim removed 5 bases at V and 0 bases at J, leaving 6 bases unmatched. CDR3 sequence: CASSPLAASSYNEQFF. In DNA form, the CDR3 reads TGTGCCAGCAGTCCACTAGCGGCTAGCTCCTACAATGAGCAGTTCTTC.

This clonotype was observed at least ten times. V and J are TRBV11-2 and TRBJ2-1; 8 nucleotides match TRBD2. With 1 base clipped from V and 6 bases from J, the junction kept 14 bases outside the gene matches. The CDR3 runs 18 residues. Looked up from germline, CDR1 is SGHAT and CDR2 is FQNNGV. CDR3 nucleotides: TGTGCCAGCAGCTTAGTTCTATTTCGCGGGAGGACGGGCAATGAGCAGTTCTTC. Its translation: CASSLVLFRGRTGNEQFF.

In its sample, this clonotype was seen many times. The chain carries TRBV18 and TRBJ1-4; D is possibly TRBD1 (5 bases). V dropped 1 base and J dropped 1 base, with 10 bases sitting between them. The CDR3 is made up of 16 amino acids. Germline values: CDR1 KGHSH, CDR2 LQKENI. This CDR3 reads CASSPRQGVTNEKLFF. As DNA, the CDR3 is TGTGCCAGCTCACCACGGCAGGGAGTAACTAATGAAAAACTGTTTTTT.

There are many counts of this clonotype. The chain is built from TRBV9 and TRBJ1-2, with 11 bases lining up with TRBD1. V lost 3 bases, J lost 5 bases, and 3 bases stayed unmatched. Germline assignment: CDR1 SGDLS and CDR2 YYNGEE. CDR3 length equals 14 residues. Here the CDR3 reads CASSADRGPYGYTF. The DNA for the CDR3 is TGTGCCAGCAGCGCGGACAGGGGGCCTTATGGCTACACCTTC.

The gene calls are TRBV5-1 and TRBJ2-7; D possibly corresponds to TRBD1 (6 bases). This CDR3 is built from 14 residues. Trimming cost V 4 bases and J 2 bases, with 13 bases left between them. In germline, CDR1 is SGHRS, CDR2 YFSETQ. CDR3 protein: CASSDPGQTYEQYF. The CDR3 DNA is TGCGCCAGCAGCGACCCGGGACAAACCTACGAGCAGTACTTC.

This rearrangement joins TRBV29-1 to TRBJ2-2; D is unresolved. Trimming removed 2 bases at V and 6 bases at J, with 7 bases between. The CDR3 sequence is 12 residues long. Germline lookup yields CDR1 SQVTM and CDR2 ANQGSEA. The CDR3 here is CSVERWPGELFF. Written as DNA, the CDR3 is TGCAGCGTTGAAAGGTGGCCCGGGGAGCTGTTTTTT.

This clonotype has a count of ten or more. The chain combines TRBV20-1 with TRBJ2-3, with 8 bases matching TRBD2. Losses at the gene ends were 4 bases for V and 7 bases for J; bases not matched to a gene: 7. The CDR3 has 13 amino acids. CDR1 and CDR2 (germline): DFQATT, SNEGSKA (reference sequence). CDR3 DNA: TGCAGTGCTAACCAGCGGGAGAAGAATACGCAGTATTTT. This sequence encodes CSANQREKNTQYF.

There are a few counts of this clonotype. The chain couples TRBV6-5 to TRBJ2-1; D is ambiguous. Per the germline V gene, CDR1 is MNHEY and CDR2 is SVGAGI. V was pared by 0 bases and J by 5 bases, with 8 bases between. This CDR3 is built from 14 residues. CDR3: CASSYSPINNEQFF. CDR3 nucleotides: TGTGCCAGCAGTTACTCGCCGATCAACAATGAGCAGTTCTTC.

This clonotype appeared many times. The chain uses TRBV20-1 and TRBJ1-5; TRBD1 matches at 8 bases. Germline lookup yields CDR1 DFQATT and CDR2 SNEGSKA (reference sequence). This CDR3 has 16 amino acids. The V gene end was trimmed by 1 base and the J gene end by 2 bases; junction bases not matched to a gene: 7. The CDR3 DNA follows: TGCAGTGCTAGAGCGACGACAGGGGCCGGCAATCAGCCCCAGCATTTT. As protein: CSARATTGAGNQPQHF.

This clonotype was picked up many times. The chain joins TRBV20-1 to TRBJ2-1; TRBD2 agrees at 9 bases. The J segment lost 5 bases and the V segment lost 0 bases, leaving 5 bases of the junction unmatched. This CDR3 is built from 15 residues. The germline V gene has CDR1 DFQATT and CDR2 SNEGSKA (reference sequence). Here the CDR3 reads CSARDSSGVNNEQFF. The CDR3 DNA reads TGCAGTGCTAGAGATTCTAGCGGGGTAAACAATGAGCAGTTCTTC.

Only a few counts were recorded for this clonotype. The V call is TRBV6-1, the J call TRBJ1-2; D call uncertain. Germline loops: CDR1 MNHNS, CDR2 SASEGT. V lost 1 base, J lost 1 base, and 10 bases lay in between. The CDR3 loop spans 15 amino acids. The CDR3 nucleotides read TGTGCCAGCAGTGAAGATGCGACGGTTAACTATGGCTACACCTTC. Amino acid sequence: CASSEDATVNYGYTF.

This clonotype was found many times. The CDR3 sequence is CSVPGTYEQYF. CDR3 bases: TGCAGCGTCCCGGGGACCTACGAGCAGTACTTC. The chain employs TRBV29-1 and TRBJ2-7; perhaps TRBD2 as D (5 bases). This CDR3 comprises 11 residues. Germline assignment: CDR1 SQVTM and CDR2 ANQGSEA. Trimming pared 6 bases from V and 2 bases from J, leaving 8 bases between.

The chain combines TRBV6-2 or TRBV6-3 with TRBJ1-1; TRBD1 matches 8 bases. The CDR3 loop spans 15 amino acids. Germline CDR1 MNHEY, CDR2 SVGEGT. V shed 6 bases, J shed 1 base, and the junction held 7 bases outside the gene matches. The CDR3 DNA sequence: TGTGCCAGCAGGCCCGGGACAGGTTCGAACACTGAAGCTTTCTTT. This encodes CASRPGTGSNTEAFF.

This clonotype has a count of ten or more. J is TRBJ2-3 and V is TRBV18; weak D call: TRBD2 (6 bases). CDR1 is KGHSH, CDR2 LQKENI, per germline. V was trimmed by 2 bases and J by 10 bases, leaving 13 bases between them. The CDR3 totals 13 residues. The CDR3 here is CASSPGVGTSQYF. The CDR3 DNA follows: TGTGCCAGCTCACCAGGAGTCGGGACTTCGCAGTATTTT.

The chain links TRBV7-2 to TRBJ1-4; no clear D gene. Germline V gene data show CDR1 as SGHTA and CDR2 as FQGNSA. Deletions cut 3 bases from V and 4 bases from J, with 12 bases between. The CDR3 contains 15 residues. The CDR3 sequence is CASSFQQAFNEKLFF. The CDR3 coding sequence is TGTGCCAGCAGCTTTCAGCAGGCCTTTAATGAAAAACTGTTTTTT.

This clonotype showed up just a few times. The chain employs TRBV3-1 and TRBJ2-2; the match to TRBD1 covers 7 bases. CDR1 is LGHDT and CDR2 is YNNKEL in the germline V gene (reference sequence). V shed 6 bases and J 2 bases; nucleotides not matched to a gene: 3. CDR3 length equals 14 residues. The CDR3, as DNA: TGTGCCAGCAGGCGGACAGGCAACACCGGGGAGCTGTTTTTT. This codes for CASRRTGNTGELFF.

The J gene is TRBJ2-3, the V gene TRBV7-2; D unresolved. Germline V CDR1 and CDR2: SGHTA, FQGNSA. V lost 4 bases, J lost 2 bases, and 10 bases lay in between. This CDR3 is 14 amino acids long. Here the CDR3 DNA reads TGTGCCAGCAGCTCACTACAACTCACAGATACGCAGTATTTT. Protein sequence: CASSSLQLTDTQYF.